The T cell receptor (beta chain) described here comes from a study of T cells in localized non-small cell lung cancer. Overall study results and limits: The tumor had only one region sequenced, so heterogeneity remains possible. Those with higher blood T cell density had longer overall survival.

Sequencing was performed with immunoSEQ multiplex PCR; in TCRdb, only in-frame clones are kept and a portion is missing. In the table there are more than 70,000 clones, approximately 85% of which are singletons. About this clone itself: Its target is unknown.

This TCR was recovered from a man aged 40 to 69 with stage I lung adenocarcinoma. The sample consisted of peripheral blood, taken before any cancer treatment.

DNA of the CDR3: TGTGCCAGCAGAAAGGGGGGTGGGACCTACGAGCAGTACTTC. This gives the protein CASRKGGGTYEQYF. V is TRBV27 and J is TRBJ2-7; D might be TRBD1 or TRBD2, each matching 6 bases. Germline V gene data show CDR1 as MNHEY and CDR2 as SMNVEV (reference sequence). Trimming took off 6 bases at V and 2 bases at J, with 14 bases between the two ends. The CDR3 consists of 14 residues.